The rows below give T cell receptor beta chains drawn from one sample of a study of blood T cells in healthy people across ages. TCRdb independently ran MiXCR on the 5' RACE reads; one entry per CDR3 protein. Of approximately 830,000 distinct CDR3 sequences in the sample, around 68% were seen once. Sequenced: blood. Every receptor here comes from a man aged 25-45 years in good health. Each CDR3 is given with its conserved first and last residue. The order of the fields is V gene, J gene, clone size, CDR3 protein. The size field is filled for only some rows; it gives once, few, many or a size class.

TRBV28	TRBJ2-3	few	CASSGGDTQSTDTQYF
TRBV27	.	once	CASSGRQGFEQYF
TRBV3-1	TRBJ2-7	once	CASSQGATRSYEQYF
TRBV5-1	TRBJ2-2	.	CASSYRPGQGYTGELFF
TRBV27	TRBJ2-1	.	CASSQPGQGSNEQFF
TRBV18	TRBJ1-5	.	CASSPQTGGSNQPQHF
TRBV3-1	TRBJ2-7	few	CASSLDGFSYEQYF
TRBV11-2	TRBJ1-2	few	CASSLDGQGGYTF
TRBV5-5	TRBJ2-7	once	CASSYPGDSYEQYF
TRBV7-3	TRBJ2-1	.	CAGSRVAGGPNEQFF
TRBV5-5	TRBJ2-7	.	CASSLGGSDEQYF
TRBV10-3	TRBJ2-7	.	CAISVAFGQGYSYEQYF
TRBV27	TRBJ2-4	.	CASIPGNRVAKNIQYF
TRBV27	.	.	CASSSGLAGGPETQYF
TRBV7-9	TRBJ2-5	.	CASSSGQGAIETQYF
TRBV5-6	TRBJ2-7	.	CASSTLGLTYEQYF
TRBV14	TRBJ2-1	.	CASSPSRWGSYNGQFF
TRBV12-3/TRBV12-4	TRBJ1-2	.	CASSSSMGSYTF
TRBV7-2	TRBJ2-7	.	CASSLTGTNAYEQYF
TRBV2	TRBJ1-5	.	CAGSGDSRSQPQHF
TRBV28	TRBJ2-5	.	CASSLQGLAGGLGEQYF
TRBV14	TRBJ2-5	.	CASSQPGGRETQYF
TRBV12-3/TRBV12-4	.	.	CASRPDRDHYEQYF
TRBV20-1	TRBJ2-5	.	CSATRTGRSPIQETQYF
TRBV28	TRBJ2-7	few	CASSLSFYEQYF
TRBV7-3	TRBJ2-2	few	CASSLIAETGELFF
TRBV9	TRBJ2-3	.	CASSPQVSADTQYF
TRBV7-3	TRBJ2-1	.	CASSPGTTDEQFF
TRBV7-2	TRBJ1-5	.	CASSLEGPGQARPQHF
TRBV20-1	TRBJ2-7	.	CSARDRQGSSYEQYF
TRBV7-3	TRBJ2-3	.	CASSPSTSGIADTQYF
TRBV28	TRBJ1-1	.	CASSLTWGAFF
TRBV18	TRBJ1-6	.	CASSPGTVNSPLHF
TRBV20-1	TRBJ1-1	few	CSAIGQGYTWNTEAFF
TRBV7-2	TRBJ1-2	few	CASSLVSGDGYTF
TRBV20-1	TRBJ1-1	few	CSARGAGSEYTEAFF
TRBV12-3/TRBV12-4	TRBJ2-1	.	CASSPGTSWPDEQFF
TRBV5-6	TRBJ2-7	.	CASSRKILTYEQYF
TRBV7-3	TRBJ1-1	.	CASSSQPTGSMNTEAFF
TRBV15	TRBJ2-7	.	CATSREAGATYEQYF